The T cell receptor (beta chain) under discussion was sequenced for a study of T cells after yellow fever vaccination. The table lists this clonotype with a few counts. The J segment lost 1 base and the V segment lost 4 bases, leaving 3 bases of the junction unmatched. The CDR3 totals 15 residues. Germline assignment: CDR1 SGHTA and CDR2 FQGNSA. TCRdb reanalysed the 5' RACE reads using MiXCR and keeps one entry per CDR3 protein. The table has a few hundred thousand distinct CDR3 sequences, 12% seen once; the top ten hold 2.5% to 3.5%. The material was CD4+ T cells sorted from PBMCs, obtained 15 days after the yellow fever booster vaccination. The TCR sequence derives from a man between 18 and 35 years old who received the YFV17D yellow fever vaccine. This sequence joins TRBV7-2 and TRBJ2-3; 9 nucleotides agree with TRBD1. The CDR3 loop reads CASSSQGAGTDTQYF. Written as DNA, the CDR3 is TGTGCCAGCAGCTCACAGGGGGCGGGCACAGATACGCAGTATTTT.